This T cell receptor beta chain was sequenced during a study of ipilimumab plus nivolumab after autologous stem cell transplantation. Study details: Both relapsed and primary refractory DLBCL were included.

V shed 4 bases and J shed 9 bases, with 16 bases lying between them. Germline CDR1 is SGHRS and CDR2 is YFSETQ. The CDR3 runs 13 residues. The table came from immunoSEQ multiplex PCR; TCRdb's copy has only in-frame clones and leaves some out. The repertoire includes fewer than 30,000 clones, 86% of them detected once, and around 5.5% sits in the top ten. Checkpoint therapy with ipilimumab 1 mg/kg began 14 to 28 days after transplant. This TCR was sampled from a male donor with diffuse large B-cell lymphoma. V gene TRBV5-1 combines with J gene TRBJ1-2, with D tentatively TRBD1 (5 bases). The sample was PBMCs, taken in a trial of ipilimumab plus nivolumab as post-transplant consolidation. For the CDR3, the DNA is TGCGCCAGCAGCCCCACAGGCTCCCTCAGCTACACCTTC. Amino acids: CASSPTGSLSYTF. The whole variable domain, remainder taken from reference TRBV5-1 and TRBJ1-2, is KAGVTQTPRYLIKTRGQQVTLSCSPISGHRSVSWYQQTPGQGLQFLFEYFSETQRNKGNFPGRFSGRQFSNSRSEMNVSTLELGDSALYLCASSPTGSLSYTFGSGTRLTVV.